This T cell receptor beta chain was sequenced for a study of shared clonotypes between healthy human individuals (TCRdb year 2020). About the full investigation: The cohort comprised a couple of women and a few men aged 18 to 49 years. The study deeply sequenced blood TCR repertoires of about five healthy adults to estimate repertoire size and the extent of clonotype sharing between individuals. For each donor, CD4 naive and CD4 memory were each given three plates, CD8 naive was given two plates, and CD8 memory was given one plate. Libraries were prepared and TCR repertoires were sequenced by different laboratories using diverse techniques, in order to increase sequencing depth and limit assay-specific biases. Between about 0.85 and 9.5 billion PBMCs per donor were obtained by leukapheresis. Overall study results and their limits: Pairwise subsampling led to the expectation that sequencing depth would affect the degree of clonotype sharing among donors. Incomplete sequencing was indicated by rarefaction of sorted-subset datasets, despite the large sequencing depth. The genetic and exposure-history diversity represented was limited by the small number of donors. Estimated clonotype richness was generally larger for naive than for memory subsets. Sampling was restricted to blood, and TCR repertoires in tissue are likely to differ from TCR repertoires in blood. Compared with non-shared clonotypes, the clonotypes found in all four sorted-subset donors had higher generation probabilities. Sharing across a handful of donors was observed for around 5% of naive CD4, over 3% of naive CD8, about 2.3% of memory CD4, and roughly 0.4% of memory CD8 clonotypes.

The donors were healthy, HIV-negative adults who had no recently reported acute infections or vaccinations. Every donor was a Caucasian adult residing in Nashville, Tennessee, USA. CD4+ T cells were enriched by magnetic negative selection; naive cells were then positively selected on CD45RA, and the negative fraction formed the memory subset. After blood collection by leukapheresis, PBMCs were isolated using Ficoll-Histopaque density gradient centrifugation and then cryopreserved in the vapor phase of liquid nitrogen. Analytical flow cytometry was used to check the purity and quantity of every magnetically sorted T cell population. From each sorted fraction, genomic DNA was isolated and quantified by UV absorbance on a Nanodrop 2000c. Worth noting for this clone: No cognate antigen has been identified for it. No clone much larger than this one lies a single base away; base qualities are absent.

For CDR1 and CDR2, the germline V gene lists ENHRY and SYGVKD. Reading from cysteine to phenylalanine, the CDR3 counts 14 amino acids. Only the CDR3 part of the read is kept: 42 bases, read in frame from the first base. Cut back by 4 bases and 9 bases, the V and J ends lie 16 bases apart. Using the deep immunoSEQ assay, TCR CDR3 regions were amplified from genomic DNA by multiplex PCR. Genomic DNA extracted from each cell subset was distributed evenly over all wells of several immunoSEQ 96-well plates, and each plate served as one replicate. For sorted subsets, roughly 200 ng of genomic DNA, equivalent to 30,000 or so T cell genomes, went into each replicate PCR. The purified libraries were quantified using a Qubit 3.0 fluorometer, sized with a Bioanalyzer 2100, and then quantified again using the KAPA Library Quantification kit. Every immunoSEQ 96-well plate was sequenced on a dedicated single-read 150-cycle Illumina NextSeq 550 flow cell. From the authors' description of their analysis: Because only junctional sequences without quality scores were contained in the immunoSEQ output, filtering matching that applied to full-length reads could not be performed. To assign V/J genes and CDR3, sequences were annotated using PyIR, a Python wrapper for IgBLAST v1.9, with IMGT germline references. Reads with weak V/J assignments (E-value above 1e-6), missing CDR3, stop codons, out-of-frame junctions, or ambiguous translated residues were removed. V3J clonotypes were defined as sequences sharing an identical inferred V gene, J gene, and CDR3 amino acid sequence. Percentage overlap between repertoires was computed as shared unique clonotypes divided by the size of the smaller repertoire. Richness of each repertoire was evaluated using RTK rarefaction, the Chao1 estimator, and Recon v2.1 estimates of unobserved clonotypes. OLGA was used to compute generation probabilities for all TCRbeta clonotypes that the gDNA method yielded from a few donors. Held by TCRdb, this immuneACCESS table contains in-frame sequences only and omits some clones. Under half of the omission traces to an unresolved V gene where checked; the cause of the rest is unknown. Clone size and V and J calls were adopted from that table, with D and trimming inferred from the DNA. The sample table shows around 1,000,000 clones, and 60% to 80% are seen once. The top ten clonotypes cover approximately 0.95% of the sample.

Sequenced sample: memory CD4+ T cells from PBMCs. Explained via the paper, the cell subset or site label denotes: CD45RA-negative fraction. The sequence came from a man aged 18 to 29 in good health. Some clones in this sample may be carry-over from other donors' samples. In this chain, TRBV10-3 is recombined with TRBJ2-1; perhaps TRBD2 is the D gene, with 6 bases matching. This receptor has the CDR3 CAISVEGSFSEQFF. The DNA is TGTGCCATCAGTGTGGAGGGTTCTTTTTCTGAGCAGTTCTTC.